The rows below give T cell receptor beta chains drawn from one sample of a study of STAT5B mutations in CD4+ large granular lymphocyte leukemia. The data were produced by immunoSEQ multiplex PCR, yet TCRdb's version contains in-frame clones alone and is incomplete. Of 20,000 to 30,000 clones in the sample, around 86% were seen once. Sequencing was done on a sample of CD4+ T cells from blood buffy coats. The receptors were gathered from a human donor in good health. Each CDR3 is given with its conserved first and last residue. Fields, in order: V gene, J gene, D gene, CDR3 protein. A D gene is named only where the DNA matches it firmly.

V gene: TRBV29-1
J gene: TRBJ1-1
D gene: TRBD1
CDR3 protein: CSVGPGQGDTEAFF

V gene: TRBV7-9
J gene: TRBJ2-2
D gene: -
CDR3 protein: CASSLGGGAANTGELFF

V gene: TRBV7-3
J gene: TRBJ1-1
D gene: -
CDR3 protein: CASRRTVNTEAFF

V gene: TRBV10-1
J gene: TRBJ1-6
D gene: -
CDR3 protein: CASSESSTRGNSPLHF

V gene: TRBV6-1
J gene: TRBJ1-6
D gene: -
CDR3 protein: CASSDSPSGNSPLHF

V gene: TRBV5-4
J gene: TRBJ2-2
D gene: TRBD2
CDR3 protein: CASSLSGISNTGELFF

V gene: TRBV6-9
J gene: TRBJ1-5
D gene: TRBD1
CDR3 protein: CASTLRGQGYSNQPQHF

V gene: TRBV28
J gene: TRBJ1-4
D gene: -
CDR3 protein: CASSFLSREFNEKLFF

V gene: TRBV5-1
J gene: TRBJ1-2
D gene: -
CDR3 protein: CASSLGQATAYGYTF

V gene: TRBV7-3
J gene: TRBJ2-3
D gene: -
CDR3 protein: CASSFKEDTQYF

V gene: TRBV2
J gene: TRBJ2-2
D gene: -
CDR3 protein: CASSVDRVNTGELFF

V gene: TRBV5-4
J gene: TRBJ1-1
D gene: -
CDR3 protein: CASSLARGNGAFF

V gene: TRBV7-9
J gene: TRBJ1-4
D gene: -
CDR3 protein: CASSLGQVNEKLFF

V gene: TRBV6-1
J gene: TRBJ2-7
D gene: -
CDR3 protein: CASTLSSYEQYF

V gene: TRBV5-4
J gene: TRBJ2-1
D gene: TRBD2
CDR3 protein: CASSLGTSGPRTGDEQFF

V gene: TRBV5-1
J gene: TRBJ2-1
D gene: TRBD2
CDR3 protein: CASSPYLSGGASNEQFF

V gene: TRBV2
J gene: TRBJ1-2
D gene: -
CDR3 protein: CASRGTESFNYGYTF

V gene: TRBV11-2
J gene: TRBJ2-2
D gene: TRBD1
CDR3 protein: CASSTPGQYTGELFF

V gene: TRBV28
J gene: TRBJ1-3
D gene: -
CDR3 protein: CASKLYIGNTIYF

V gene: TRBV18
J gene: TRBJ1-3
D gene: -
CDR3 protein: CASSSSRGSSSGNTIYF

V gene: TRBV9
J gene: TRBJ2-5
D gene: TRBD2
CDR3 protein: CASSVSGLAGEETQYF

V gene: TRBV27
J gene: TRBJ2-3
D gene: TRBD1
CDR3 protein: CASSRDSPGADTQYF

V gene: TRBV5-5
J gene: TRBJ2-1
D gene: -
CDR3 protein: CASSLDGIYNEQFF

V gene: TRBV6-1
J gene: TRBJ1-2
D gene: -
CDR3 protein: CASSGPRRLYADGYTF

V gene: TRBV5-6
J gene: TRBJ1-1
D gene: -
CDR3 protein: CASSWGGNTEAFF

V gene: TRBV18
J gene: TRBJ2-7
D gene: TRBD1
CDR3 protein: CASSPGTGGAYEQYF

V gene: TRBV7-8
J gene: TRBJ1-3
D gene: TRBD1
CDR3 protein: CASSLSGTGRQNTIYF

V gene: TRBV15
J gene: TRBJ2-4
D gene: -
CDR3 protein: CATSRDRNIQYF

V gene: TRBV5-1
J gene: TRBJ2-7
D gene: -
CDR3 protein: CASSFERAGEQYF

V gene: TRBV19
J gene: TRBJ1-2
D gene: -
CDR3 protein: CASRIVGRGGYGYTF

V gene: TRBV2
J gene: TRBJ2-3
D gene: TRBD2
CDR3 protein: CASSWTSGTTDTQYF

V gene: TRBV15
J gene: TRBJ2-3
D gene: TRBD2
CDR3 protein: CATSSPTSGRGLSTDTQYF

V gene: TRBV27
J gene: TRBJ2-2
D gene: -
CDR3 protein: CTSKSGQINTGELFF

V gene: TRBV2
J gene: TRBJ1-4
D gene: -
CDR3 protein: CASSGGTTNEKLFF

V gene: TRBV6-1
J gene: TRBJ1-1
D gene: TRBD1
CDR3 protein: CASSHRGLNTEAFF

V gene: TRBV5-4
J gene: TRBJ2-1
D gene: -
CDR3 protein: CASSSLIEQFF

V gene: TRBV7-2
J gene: TRBJ2-2
D gene: -
CDR3 protein: CASSLGSDTGELFF

V gene: TRBV18
J gene: TRBJ1-3
D gene: TRBD1
CDR3 protein: CASSLSRDRRGNSGNTIYF

V gene: TRBV7-9
J gene: TRBJ2-1
D gene: -
CDR3 protein: CASSPRLPDSYNEQFF

V gene: TRBV11-3
J gene: TRBJ2-2
D gene: -
CDR3 protein: CASSSTGSNTGELFF

V gene: TRBV6-5
J gene: TRBJ2-7
D gene: TRBD2
CDR3 protein: CASSPTSGRSYEQYF

V gene: TRBV6-1
J gene: TRBJ2-5
D gene: -
CDR3 protein: CASSESGLRETQYF

V gene: TRBV28
J gene: TRBJ1-2
D gene: TRBD1
CDR3 protein: CASSLYPGQGPYGYTF

V gene: TRBV5-4
J gene: TRBJ1-2
D gene: -
CDR3 protein: CASSLGGIYGYTF

V gene: TRBV7-8
J gene: TRBJ1-2
D gene: -
CDR3 protein: CASSFTRAEGYTF

V gene: TRBV7-9
J gene: TRBJ2-2
D gene: -
CDR3 protein: CASSSDLRGELFF

V gene: TRBV27
J gene: TRBJ1-2
D gene: -
CDR3 protein: CASSDRGYGYTF

V gene: TRBV6-5
J gene: TRBJ1-6
D gene: -
CDR3 protein: CASSLLGDALHF

V gene: TRBV5-4
J gene: TRBJ2-3
D gene: TRBD2
CDR3 protein: CASSSPTSGRTTDTQYF

V gene: TRBV5-5
J gene: TRBJ1-5
D gene: -
CDR3 protein: CASSLGSNQPQHF

V gene: TRBV5-1
J gene: TRBJ1-2
D gene: -
CDR3 protein: CASSLASLDGYTF